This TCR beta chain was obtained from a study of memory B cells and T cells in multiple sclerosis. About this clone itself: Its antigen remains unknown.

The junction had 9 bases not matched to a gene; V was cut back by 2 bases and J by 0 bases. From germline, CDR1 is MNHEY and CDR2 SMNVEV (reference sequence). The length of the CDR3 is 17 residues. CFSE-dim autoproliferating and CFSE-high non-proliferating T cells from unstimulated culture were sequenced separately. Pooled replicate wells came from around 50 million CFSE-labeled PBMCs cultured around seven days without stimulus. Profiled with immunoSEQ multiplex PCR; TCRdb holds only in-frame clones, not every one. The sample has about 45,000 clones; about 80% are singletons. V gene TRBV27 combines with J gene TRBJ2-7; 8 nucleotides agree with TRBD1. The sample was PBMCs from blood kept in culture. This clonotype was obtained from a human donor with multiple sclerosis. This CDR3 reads CASSLVGRTGHSYEQYF. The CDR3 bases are TGTGCCAGCAGTTTAGTGGGGAGGACAGGGCACTCCTACGAGCAGTACTTC.